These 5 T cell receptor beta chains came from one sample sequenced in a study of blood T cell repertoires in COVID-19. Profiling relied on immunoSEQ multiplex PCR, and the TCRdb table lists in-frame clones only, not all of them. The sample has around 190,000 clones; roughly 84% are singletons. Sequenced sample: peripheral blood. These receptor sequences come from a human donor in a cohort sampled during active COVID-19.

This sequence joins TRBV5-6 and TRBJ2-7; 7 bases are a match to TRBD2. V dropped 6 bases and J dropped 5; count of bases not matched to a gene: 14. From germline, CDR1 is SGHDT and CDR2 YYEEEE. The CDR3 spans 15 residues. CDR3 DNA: TGTGCCAGCACCGGGGGGAGCGAGCTTATGGACGAGCAGTACTTC. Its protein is CASTGGSELMDEQYF.

CDR3 in amino acids: CASSSTGTNSPLHF. Here the CDR3 DNA reads TGTGCCAGCAGTAGTACAGGAACTAATTCACCCCTCCACTTT. The chain carries TRBV28 and TRBJ1-6; tentative D call: TRBD1 (5 bases). V lost 5 bases, J lost 6 bases, and 11 bases lay in between. The germline gives CDR1 MDHEN, CDR2 SYDVKM. This CDR3 comprises 14 residues.

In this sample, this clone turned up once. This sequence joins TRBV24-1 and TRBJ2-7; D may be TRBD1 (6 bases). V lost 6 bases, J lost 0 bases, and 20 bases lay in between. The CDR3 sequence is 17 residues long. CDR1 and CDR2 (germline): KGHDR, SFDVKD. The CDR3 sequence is CATSLMDRLVLSYEQYF. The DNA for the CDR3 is TGTGCCACCAGTCTTATGGACAGACTGGTCCTCTCCTACGAGCAGTACTTC.

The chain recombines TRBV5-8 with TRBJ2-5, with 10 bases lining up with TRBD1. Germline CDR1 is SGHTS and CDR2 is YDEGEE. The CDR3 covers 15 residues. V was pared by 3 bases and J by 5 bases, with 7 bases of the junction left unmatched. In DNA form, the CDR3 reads TGTGCCAGCAGCTATTCGGGACAGGGGTATGAGACCCAGTACTTC. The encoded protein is CASSYSGQGYETQYF. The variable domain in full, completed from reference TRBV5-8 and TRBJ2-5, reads EAGVTQSPTHLIKTRGQQATLRCSPISGHTSVYWYQQALGLGLQFLLWYDEGEERNRGNFPPRFSGRQFPNYSSELNVNALELEDSALYLCASSYSGQGYETQYFGPGTRLLVL.

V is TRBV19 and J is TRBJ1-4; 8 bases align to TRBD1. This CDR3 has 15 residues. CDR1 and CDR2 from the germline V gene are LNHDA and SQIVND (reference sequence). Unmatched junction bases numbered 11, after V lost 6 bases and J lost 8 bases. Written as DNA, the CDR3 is TGTGCCAGTAGCCGAACCAGGGGGCTGAACGAAAAACTGTTTTTT. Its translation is CASSRTRGLNEKLFF.